A selection of T cell receptor beta chains follows, all from one sample in a study of vaccination and CD4 T cells after COVID-19. The antigens for these receptors are not known. TCRdb reprocessed the PCR reads via MiXCR and lists one record per CDR3 protein. This sample has 10,000 to 15,000 distinct CDR3 sequences; around 55% occur once, and the top ten carry around 9%. Sequencing was done on a sample of CD4+ T cells from blood, cultured in vitro. The source of these receptors is a human donor who had recovered from COVID-19. Both conserved end residues are part of each CDR3. Fields, in order: V gene, J gene, D gene, clone size, CDR3 protein, CDR3 DNA. D genes are given only for firm matches. Expanded clones are given a class, and other clones once, few, many or no size at all.

v_gene: TRBV28
j_gene: TRBJ1-2
d_gene: TRBD1
abundance: NA
CDR3aa: CASSKTGRNYGYTF
CDR3nt: TGTGCCAGCAGTAAGACAGGGAGGAACTATGGCTACACCTTC

v_gene: TRBV5-1
j_gene: TRBJ2-7
d_gene: TRBD1
abundance: NA
CDR3aa: CASSDGGDRRSYEQYF
CDR3nt: TGCGCCAGCAGCGACGGTGGGGACAGGAGGTCCTACGAGCAGTACTTC

v_gene: TRBV5-1
j_gene: TRBJ2-1
d_gene: NA
abundance: few
CDR3aa: CASSLSLAAYNEQFF
CDR3nt: TGCGCCAGCAGCTTATCCCTAGCCGCCTACAATGAGCAGTTCTTC

v_gene: TRBV9
j_gene: TRBJ1-1
d_gene: NA
abundance: NA
CDR3aa: CASSVEAAPNTEAFF
CDR3nt: TGTGCCAGCAGCGTAGAGGCAGCCCCGAACACTGAAGCTTTCTTT

v_gene: TRBV15
j_gene: TRBJ2-4
d_gene: TRBD1
abundance: few
CDR3aa: CATSRDVRQGNIQYF
CDR3nt: TGTGCCACCAGCAGAGATGTGCGACAGGGGAACATTCAGTACTTC

v_gene: TRBV6-2/TRBV6-3
j_gene: TRBJ1-2
d_gene: NA
abundance: once
CDR3aa: CASREGGYGYTF
CDR3nt: TGTGCCAGCAGGGAGGGCGGCTATGGCTACACCTTC

v_gene: TRBV20-1
j_gene: TRBJ2-6
d_gene: TRBD2
abundance: NA
CDR3aa: CSARTSWGANVLTF
CDR3nt: TGCAGTGCCCGGACTAGCTGGGGGGCCAACGTCCTGACTTTC

v_gene: TRBV11-2
j_gene: TRBJ2-4
d_gene: NA
abundance: NA
CDR3aa: CASSGPGSKNIQYF
CDR3nt: TGTGCCAGCAGCGGTCCCGGCTCCAAAAACATTCAGTACTTC

v_gene: TRBV2
j_gene: TRBJ2-7
d_gene: TRBD2
abundance: NA
CDR3aa: CASMPPRGGIYEQYF
CDR3nt: TGTGCCAGCATGCCCCCTCGCGGGGGTATCTACGAGCAGTACTTC

v_gene: TRBV27
j_gene: TRBJ2-3
d_gene: NA
abundance: once
CDR3aa: CASSFQRDVTDTQYF
CDR3nt: TGTGCCAGCAGTTTTCAGAGGGATGTTACAGATACGCAGTATTTT

v_gene: TRBV6-1
j_gene: TRBJ1-1
d_gene: NA
abundance: large
CDR3aa: CASSPEGGRGTEAFF
CDR3nt: TGTGCCAGCAGTCCCGAGGGGGGGAGAGGGACTGAAGCTTTCTTT

v_gene: TRBV5-1
j_gene: TRBJ2-4
d_gene: TRBD2
abundance: NA
CDR3aa: CASSLEGSGDIQYF
CDR3nt: TGCGCCAGCAGCTTGGAGGGTAGCGGGGACATTCAGTACTTC

v_gene: TRBV5-1
j_gene: TRBJ1-3
d_gene: NA
abundance: NA
CDR3aa: CASRSAGTSGNTIYF
CDR3nt: TGCGCCAGCAGGTCGGCCGGGACCTCTGGAAACACCATATATTTT

v_gene: TRBV12-3/TRBV12-4
j_gene: TRBJ2-3
d_gene: NA
abundance: NA
CDR3aa: CASSLWRQKTSTQYF
CDR3nt: TGTGCCAGCAGTTTATGGCGCCAAAAGACCTCTACGCAGTATTTT

v_gene: TRBV6-1
j_gene: TRBJ1-1
d_gene: NA
abundance: NA
CDR3aa: CASSEGTYTEAFF
CDR3nt: TGTGCCAGCAGTGAGGGGACCTACACTGAAGCTTTCTTT

v_gene: TRBV5-5
j_gene: TRBJ1-3
d_gene: NA
abundance: NA
CDR3aa: CASSLDGGRGGNTIYF
CDR3nt: TGCGCCAGCAGCTTGGATGGGGGGCGAGGTGGAAACACCATATATTTT

v_gene: TRBV14
j_gene: TRBJ1-2
d_gene: TRBD1
abundance: NA
CDR3aa: CASRPQGAQGYTF
CDR3nt: TGTGCCAGCAGGCCCCAGGGGGCGCAGGGCTACACCTTC

v_gene: TRBV20-1
j_gene: TRBJ1-2
d_gene: NA
abundance: few
CDR3aa: CSASDNYGYTF
CDR3nt: TGCAGTGCTAGCGATAACTATGGCTACACCTTC

v_gene: TRBV12-3/TRBV12-4
j_gene: TRBJ2-2
d_gene: NA
abundance: NA
CDR3aa: CASSPPSSNTGELFF
CDR3nt: TGTGCCAGCAGTCCGCCCAGTTCGAACACCGGGGAGCTGTTTTTT

v_gene: TRBV6-5
j_gene: TRBJ2-5
d_gene: NA
abundance: NA
CDR3aa: CAGSYSIQRGTETQYF
CDR3nt: TGTGCCGGCAGTTACTCGATTCAAAGGGGTACAGAGACCCAGTACTTC

v_gene: TRBV2
j_gene: TRBJ1-2
d_gene: TRBD1
abundance: NA
CDR3aa: CASSVGTGGAWYGYTF
CDR3nt: TGTGCCAGCAGTGTCGGGACAGGGGGCGCCTGGTATGGCTACACCTTC

v_gene: TRBV27
j_gene: TRBJ2-2
d_gene: TRBD1
abundance: NA
CDR3aa: CASSFGDRWQGNTGELFF
CDR3nt: TGTGCCAGCAGTTTCGGGGACAGGTGGCAGGGGAACACCGGGGAGCTGTTTTTT

v_gene: TRBV7-2
j_gene: TRBJ2-5
d_gene: TRBD2
abundance: NA
CDR3aa: CASSLSLAGLYQETQYF
CDR3nt: TGTGCCAGCAGCTTAAGCCTAGCGGGACTTTACCAAGAGACCCAGTACTTC

v_gene: TRBV23-1
j_gene: TRBJ1-5
d_gene: NA
abundance: NA
CDR3aa: CASSRGRPFSCQPQHF
CDR3nt: TGCGCCAGCAGTCGGGGCCGACCCTTTTCGTGTCAGCCCCAGCATTTT

v_gene: TRBV27
j_gene: TRBJ2-4
d_gene: NA
abundance: NA
CDR3aa: CASSLGGAKNIQYF
CDR3nt: TGTGCCAGCAGTTTAGGGGGAGCCAAAAACATTCAGTACTTC

v_gene: TRBV7-2
j_gene: TRBJ1-1
d_gene: NA
abundance: NA
CDR3aa: CASSTGTNTEAFF
CDR3nt: TGTGCCAGCAGTACCGGGACGAACACTGAAGCTTTCTTT

v_gene: TRBV20-1
j_gene: TRBJ2-2
d_gene: NA
abundance: NA
CDR3aa: CSARRLGPGVGELFF
CDR3nt: TGCAGTGCTAGGCGCCTGGGGCCCGGAGTCGGGGAGCTGTTTTTT

v_gene: TRBV12-3/TRBV12-4
j_gene: TRBJ2-7
d_gene: NA
abundance: NA
CDR3aa: CASGGFSTYEQYF
CDR3nt: TGTGCCTCGGGGGGCTTCTCGACCTACGAGCAGTACTTC

v_gene: TRBV20-1
j_gene: TRBJ2-7
d_gene: TRBD2
abundance: NA
CDR3aa: CSIRTSGIYEQYF
CDR3nt: TGCAGTATCCGGACTAGCGGCATCTACGAGCAGTACTTC

v_gene: TRBV28
j_gene: TRBJ1-1
d_gene: NA
abundance: few
CDR3aa: CASSGGGVNTEAFF
CDR3nt: TGTGCCAGCAGTGGGGGAGGAGTGAACACTGAAGCTTTCTTT

v_gene: TRBV7-9
j_gene: TRBJ1-1
d_gene: TRBD1
abundance: NA
CDR3aa: CASSSGTGANTEAFF
CDR3nt: TGTGCCAGCAGTTCCGGGACAGGGGCCAACACTGAAGCTTTCTTT

v_gene: TRBV6-2/TRBV6-3
j_gene: TRBJ2-7
d_gene: TRBD1
abundance: few
CDR3aa: CASRLLPGTGHFYEQYF
CDR3nt: TGTGCCAGCAGACTATTACCCGGGACAGGGCACTTCTACGAGCAGTACTTC

v_gene: TRBV20-1
j_gene: TRBJ2-1
d_gene: TRBD2
abundance: NA
CDR3aa: CSARRASGGTDNEQFF
CDR3nt: TGCAGTGCTAGAAGGGCTAGCGGGGGTACCGACAATGAGCAGTTCTTC

v_gene: TRBV5-5
j_gene: TRBJ1-1
d_gene: NA
abundance: NA
CDR3aa: CASSFWDTSEAFF
CDR3nt: TGTGCCAGCAGCTTTTGGGACACCAGTGAAGCTTTCTTT

v_gene: TRBV12-3/TRBV12-4
j_gene: TRBJ2-3
d_gene: NA
abundance: NA
CDR3aa: CASSLYAGSTDTQYF
CDR3nt: TGTGCCAGCAGTTTATACGCAGGGAGCACAGATACGCAGTATTTT

v_gene: TRBV2
j_gene: TRBJ1-1
d_gene: NA
abundance: NA
CDR3aa: CASTGGLSRAEAFF
CDR3nt: TGTGCCAGCACGGGGGGCCTCTCTAGGGCTGAAGCTTTCTTT

v_gene: TRBV6-2/TRBV6-3
j_gene: TRBJ2-1
d_gene: TRBD2
abundance: NA
CDR3aa: CASSYGTSNERRVF
CDR3nt: TGTGCCAGCAGTTACGGGACTAGCAATGAGAGAAGGGTCTTC

v_gene: TRBV15
j_gene: TRBJ1-1
d_gene: NA
abundance: NA
CDR3aa: CATSRGGRTEAFF
CDR3nt: TGTGCCACCAGCAGGGGGGGAAGGACTGAAGCTTTCTTT

v_gene: TRBV10-1
j_gene: TRBJ2-3
d_gene: TRBD2
abundance: NA
CDR3aa: CASSESRAGGDTQYF
CDR3nt: TGCGCCAGCAGTGAGTCGAGAGCGGGGGGGGATACGCAGTATTTT

v_gene: TRBV28
j_gene: TRBJ1-4
d_gene: NA
abundance: few
CDR3aa: CASSLVREKLFF
CDR3nt: TGTGCCAGCAGTTTAGTCCGGGAAAAACTGTTTTTT

v_gene: TRBV14
j_gene: TRBJ2-7
d_gene: TRBD1
abundance: NA
CDR3aa: CASSKRTGSYEQYF
CDR3nt: TGTGCCAGCAGCAAAAGGACAGGGTCCTACGAGCAGTACTTC

v_gene: TRBV7-2
j_gene: TRBJ2-6
d_gene: TRBD1
abundance: few
CDR3aa: CASSLERQGRLTF
CDR3nt: TGTGCCAGCAGCTTAGAGAGACAGGGAAGGCTGACTTTC

v_gene: TRBV7-8
j_gene: TRBJ1-2
d_gene: NA
abundance: NA
CDR3aa: CASSSQGYGGYTF
CDR3nt: TGTGCCAGCAGCTCCCAAGGGTACGGTGGCTACACCTTC

v_gene: TRBV7-9
j_gene: TRBJ2-1
d_gene: TRBD2
abundance: NA
CDR3aa: CASSYRTSTRSYNEQFF
CDR3nt: TGTGCCAGCAGCTACCGGACTAGCACCCGCTCCTACAATGAGCAGTTCTTC

v_gene: TRBV27
j_gene: TRBJ2-1
d_gene: NA
abundance: NA
CDR3aa: CASIPRTDYNEQFF
CDR3nt: TGTGCCAGCATCCCTCGGACGGACTACAATGAGCAGTTCTTC

v_gene: TRBV7-3
j_gene: TRBJ2-1
d_gene: TRBD1
abundance: NA
CDR3aa: CASSLSGTGAYNEQFF
CDR3nt: TGTGCCAGCAGCTTAAGCGGGACAGGGGCCTACAATGAGCAGTTCTTC

v_gene: TRBV15
j_gene: TRBJ2-1
d_gene: NA
abundance: NA
CDR3aa: CATSGSRDLSSYNEQFF
CDR3nt: TGTGCCACCAGCGGAAGTAGGGACTTGAGCTCCTACAATGAGCAGTTCTTC

v_gene: TRBV7-2
j_gene: TRBJ2-2
d_gene: NA
abundance: once
CDR3aa: CASSPTINTGELFF
CDR3nt: TGTGCCAGCAGCCCAACTATCAACACCGGGGAGCTGTTTTTT

v_gene: TRBV6-1
j_gene: TRBJ2-6
d_gene: TRBD1
abundance: NA
CDR3aa: CARHSGGPNSGANVLTF
CDR3nt: TGTGCCCGCCACTCAGGGGGCCCTAACTCTGGGGCCAACGTCCTGACTTTC

v_gene: TRBV24-1
j_gene: TRBJ1-2
d_gene: NA
abundance: NA
CDR3aa: CATSDLNAHGYTF
CDR3nt: TGTGCCACCAGTGACCTAAACGCACATGGCTACACCTTC

v_gene: TRBV11-2
j_gene: TRBJ1-5
d_gene: NA
abundance: NA
CDR3aa: CASSLGGARGVNQPQHF
CDR3nt: TGTGCCAGCAGCCTGGGGGGAGCCCGCGGTGTCAATCAGCCCCAGCATTTT

v_gene: TRBV21-1
j_gene: TRBJ1-2
d_gene: NA
abundance: NA
CDR3aa: CASSKGTVGDYGYTF
CDR3nt: TGTGCCAGCAGCAAAGGGACAGTCGGCGACTATGGCTACACCTTC

v_gene: TRBV10-1
j_gene: TRBJ2-1
d_gene: TRBD1
abundance: few
CDR3aa: CASSETGTAANEQFF
CDR3nt: TGCGCCAGCAGCGAAACCGGGACAGCCGCGAATGAGCAGTTCTTC

v_gene: TRBV2
j_gene: TRBJ1-1
d_gene: NA
abundance: NA
CDR3aa: CASSETAYHTEAFF
CDR3nt: TGTGCCAGCAGTGAAACGGCATACCACACTGAAGCTTTCTTT

v_gene: TRBV2
j_gene: TRBJ1-1
d_gene: NA
abundance: NA
CDR3aa: CASKSGPHEAFF
CDR3nt: TGTGCCAGCAAATCCGGGCCCCATGAAGCTTTCTTT

v_gene: TRBV19
j_gene: TRBJ2-3
d_gene: TRBD1
abundance: NA
CDR3aa: CASSGLGQGLTDTQYF
CDR3nt: TGTGCCAGTAGTGGGCTCGGACAGGGCCTCACAGATACGCAGTATTTT

v_gene: TRBV24-1
j_gene: TRBJ2-2
d_gene: NA
abundance: NA
CDR3aa: CATSDLRDTGELFF
CDR3nt: TGTGCCACCAGTGACCTGCGCGACACCGGGGAGCTGTTTTTT